This T cell receptor (beta chain) was identified during a study of blood T cell repertoires in COVID-19. Looking at the study overall: The United States, Italy and Spain supplied acute and convalescent COVID-19 samples. T cells, B-cell-depleted T cells, or PBMCs provided the cDNA or gDNA that served as material.

The CDR3 consists of 15 residues. Trimming stripped 5 bases from V and 4 bases from J, with 17 bases between. Germline V CDR1 and CDR2: LNHDA, SQIVND (reference sequence). Original data processing: Reference gene primers were amplified, and this amplification served to estimate nucleated cell counts. The repertoire was sequenced with immunoSEQ multiplex PCR; TCRdb's copy has only in-frame clones and lacks some. V and J calls and clone size come straight from that table; D and trimming were deduced from the DNA. Among 300,000 to 350,000 clones listed, more than 75% were seen once. The receptor was derived from a woman aged 18 to 35 who had recovered from COVID-19. The sequencing sample was made of peripheral blood. This sequence joins TRBV19 and TRBJ1-1; the D gene is possibly TRBD1 (6 bases). The CDR3 nucleotides read TGTGCCAGTAGTGGACAGAAACAAGGTAGCACTGAAGCTTTCTTT. This gives the protein CASSGQKQGSTEAFF.